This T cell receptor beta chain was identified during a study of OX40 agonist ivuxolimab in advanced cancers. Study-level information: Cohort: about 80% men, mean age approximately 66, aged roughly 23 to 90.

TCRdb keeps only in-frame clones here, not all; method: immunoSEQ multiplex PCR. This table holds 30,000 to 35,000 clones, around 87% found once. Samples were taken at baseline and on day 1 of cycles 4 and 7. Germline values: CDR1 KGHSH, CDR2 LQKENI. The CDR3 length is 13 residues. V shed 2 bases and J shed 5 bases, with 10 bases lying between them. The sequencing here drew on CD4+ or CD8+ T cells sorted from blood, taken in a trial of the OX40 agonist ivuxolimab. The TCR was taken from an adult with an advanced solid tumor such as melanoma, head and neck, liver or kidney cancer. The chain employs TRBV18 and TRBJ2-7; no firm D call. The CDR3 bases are TGTGCCAGCTCACCAACCCTACCCCACGAGCAGTACTTC. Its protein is CASSPTLPHEQYF.